This T cell receptor beta chain derives from a study of blood T cells in healthy people across ages. CDR1 is SGDLS and CDR2 is YYNGEE in the germline V gene. This CDR3 contains 15 residues. Comments on this clonotype: Its target is unknown. One end of the junction is discordant with germline, which a read error may explain.

Isolation yielded PBMCs, at least 7 million per sample, in every case. Study-wide results and caveats: Age advanced and TCR beta diversity per million T cells fell, roughly linearly. It was held that diversity estimates obtained from one million T cells represented underestimates. When set beside aged donors, long-lived donors presented more naive CD4+ cells and higher diversity.

Sample-barcoded 5' priming and a J-beta primer mix drove a second PCR of 7 to 11 cycles. MiXCR, applied by TCRdb to the 5' RACE reads, yields one record per CDR3 protein. The profile covers about 1.8 million distinct CDR3 sequences, with around 48% appearing a single time and more than 2% taken by the ten largest. This receptor was taken from a woman aged 40 to 55 in good health. The rearrangement links TRBV9 to TRBJ2-4, with 7 bases that match TRBD1. The J call may not be correct, given that the DNA end is closer to TRBJ2-5. The material sequenced was blood. The CDR3 nucleotides read TGTACCAGCAGCGTAGCTGTACAGGGGTATGAGACCCAGTACTTC. Translating gives CTSSVAVQGYETQYF.